These 7 T cell receptor beta chains came from one sample sequenced in a study of blood T cell repertoires in COVID-19. Data came from immunoSEQ multiplex PCR; TCRdb stores just in-frame clones and leaves some out. Of about 300,000 clones listed, 85% are singletons. Sequenced input: PBMCs or T cells enriched from blood (not recorded which). The receptors stem from a woman between 50 and 59 years old who had recovered from COVID-19.

J is TRBJ1-2 and V is TRBV5-1; 12 nucleotides match TRBD1. Germline V gene lookup returns CDR1 SGHRS and CDR2 YFSETQ. This CDR3 has 16 amino acids. With V trimmed by 0 bases and J by 4 bases, 4 bases remained unmatched. Written as DNA, the CDR3 is TGCGCCAGCAGCTTGGAGGGACAGGGGGCGGCCTATGGCTACACCTTC. It encodes CASSLEGQGAAYGYTF. Full variable domain (remainder filled in from reference TRBV5-1 and TRBJ1-2): KAGVTQTPRYLIKTRGQQVTLSCSPISGHRSVSWYQQTPGQGLQFLFEYFSETQRNKGNFPGRFSGRQFSNSRSEMNVSTLELGDSALYLCASSLEGQGAAYGYTFGSGTRLTVV.

The chain employs TRBV7-3 and TRBJ2-7, with 10 bases identical to TRBD1. V shed 2 bases, J shed 4 bases, and the junction held 5 bases outside the gene matches. Germline CDR1 and CDR2: SGHTA and FQGTGA. The length of the CDR3 is 15 residues. The CDR3 region is CASSLRGTGDYEQYF. The CDR3 region has the DNA TGTGCCAGCAGCTTACGAGGGACAGGGGATTACGAGCAGTACTTC. Filled out from reference TRBV7-3 and TRBJ2-7, the complete variable domain reads GAGVSQTPSNKVTEKGKYVELRCDPISGHTALYWYRQSLGQGPEFLIYFQGTGAADDSGLPNDRFFAVRPEGSVSTLKIQRTERGDSAVYLCASSLRGTGDYEQYFGPGTRLTVT.

Only a few counts were recorded for this clone. The chain has TRBV5-4 and TRBJ2-5, with TRBD2 matching over 7 bases. This CDR3 is 15 amino acids long. Germline V gene data show CDR1 as SGHNT and CDR2 as YYREEE (reference sequence). The J segment lost 5 bases and the V segment lost 4 bases, leaving 11 bases of the junction unmatched. CDR3: CASSPEIAGVETQYF. DNA for the CDR3: TGTGCCAGCAGCCCCGAAATTGCGGGGGTCGAGACCCAGTACTTC.

V and J are TRBV2 and TRBJ2-7, with TRBD2 matching over 11 bases. V lost 5 bases to trimming and J lost 2 bases; unmatched junction nucleotides: 2. CDR3 size: 14 residues. From germline, CDR1 is SNHLY and CDR2 FYNNEI. CDR3 sequence: CASSRLAGTYEQYF. In nucleotides, the CDR3 is TGTGCCAGCAGTCGACTAGCGGGAACCTACGAGCAGTACTTC.

CDR3 sequence reads: CAWSAGAGNQPQHF. CDR3 nucleotide sequence: TGTGCCTGGAGTGCAGGGGCGGGCAATCAGCCCCAGCATTTT. J is TRBJ1-5 and V is TRBV30, with TRBD1 as a possible D gene (6 bases). V was shortened by 1 base and J by 2 bases, with 9 bases between the two germline ends. The CDR3 sequence is 14 residues long. CDR1 is GTSNPN, CDR2 SVGIG, per germline (reference sequence).

This sequence joins TRBV5-4 and TRBJ1-5; 9 bases map to TRBD1. The junction had 5 bases not matched to a gene; V was cut back by 2 bases and J by 2 bases. Germline assignment: CDR1 SGHNT and CDR2 YYREEE (reference sequence). The CDR3 totals 16 residues. The CDR3 sequence: CASSFTGGEGNQPQHF. For the CDR3, the DNA is TGTGCCAGCAGCTTTACAGGGGGCGAGGGCAATCAGCCCCAGCATTTT.

There are a few counts of this clone. The rearrangement links TRBV28 to TRBJ1-5; the match to TRBD1 covers 8 bases. Germline CDR1 is MDHEN and CDR2 is SYDVKM. The CDR3 runs to 17 residues. V was clipped by 2 bases and J by 3 bases; unmatched bases: 9. The CDR3 nucleotides read TGTGCCAGCAGTTTACCCCAGGGGGCAGGGGACAATCAGCCCCAGCATTTT. Protein sequence: CASSLPQGAGDNQPQHF.